This T cell receptor (beta chain) is from a study of OX40 agonist ivuxolimab in advanced cancers. Study-level background: Of the participants, under 50% had some prior anti-PD-1, anti-PD-L1 or anti-CTLA-4 therapy, which was allowed. Whole-study results and caveats: Low normalized T-cell clonal expansion also characterized some of the nonresponders. With doses of 0.1 to 3.0 mg/kg, CD4+ and CD8+ blood T cells had undergone clonal expansion by week 6. The authors did not determine the antigen specificity of the expanded peripheral T cells.

CDR3 size: 13 residues. Trimming took off 0 bases at V and 8 bases at J, with 11 bases between the two ends. Germline assignment: CDR1 SGHKS and CDR2 YYEKEE (reference sequence). The method was immunoSEQ multiplex PCR; TCRdb's version includes in-frame clones alone and lacks a portion of them. The sample includes approximately 70,000 clones, approximately 90% of them seen just once. In regard to this clone: Antigen: not known.

Specimen: CD4+ or CD8+ T cells sorted from blood, collected in a trial of the OX40 agonist ivuxolimab. This clonotype originated in an adult with an advanced solid tumor such as melanoma, head and neck, liver or kidney cancer. The genes are TRBV5-5 and TRBJ1-2; D unclear. In DNA form, the CDR3 reads TGTGCCAGCAGCTTGGCCACGGGCGGGGGCTACACCTTC. Translated: CASSLATGGGYTF. The entire variable domain, with the rest obtained from reference TRBV5-5 and TRBJ1-2, is as follows: DAGVTQSPTHLIKTRGQQVTLRCSPISGHKSVSWYQQVLGQGPQFIFQYYEKEERGRGNFPDRFSARQFPNYSSELNVNALLLGDSALYLCASSLATGGGYTFGSGTRLTVV.